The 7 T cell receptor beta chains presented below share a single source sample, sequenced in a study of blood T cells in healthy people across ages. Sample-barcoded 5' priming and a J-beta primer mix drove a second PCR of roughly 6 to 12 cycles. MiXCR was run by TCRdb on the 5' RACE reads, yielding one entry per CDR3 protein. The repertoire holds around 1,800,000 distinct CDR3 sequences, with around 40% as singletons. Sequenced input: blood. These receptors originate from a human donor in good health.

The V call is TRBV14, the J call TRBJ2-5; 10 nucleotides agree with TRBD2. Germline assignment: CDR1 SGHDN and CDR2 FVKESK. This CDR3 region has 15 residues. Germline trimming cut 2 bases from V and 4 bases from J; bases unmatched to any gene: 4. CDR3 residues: CASSQYLAGAETQYF. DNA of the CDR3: TGTGCCAGCAGCCAATACCTAGCGGGGGCAGAGACCCAGTACTTC.

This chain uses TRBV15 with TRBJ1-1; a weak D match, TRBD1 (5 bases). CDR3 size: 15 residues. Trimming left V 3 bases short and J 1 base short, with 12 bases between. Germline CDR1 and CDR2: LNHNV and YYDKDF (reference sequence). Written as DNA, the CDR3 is TGTGCCACCAGCAGGCCCATGGGGGGGAACACTGAAGCTTTCTTT. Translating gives CATSRPMGGNTEAFF.

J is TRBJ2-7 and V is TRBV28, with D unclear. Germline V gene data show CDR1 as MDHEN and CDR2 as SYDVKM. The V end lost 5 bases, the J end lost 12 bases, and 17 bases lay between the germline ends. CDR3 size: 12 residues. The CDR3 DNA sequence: TGTGCCAGCAGTCCCACCCGGCAGGAACCGTACTTC. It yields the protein CASSPTRQEPYF.

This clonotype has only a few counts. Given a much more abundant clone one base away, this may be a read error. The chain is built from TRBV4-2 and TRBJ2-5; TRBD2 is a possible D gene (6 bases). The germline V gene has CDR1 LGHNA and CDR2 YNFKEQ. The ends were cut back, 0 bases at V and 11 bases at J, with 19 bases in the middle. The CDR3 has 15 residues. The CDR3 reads CASSQEGAGSYGQYF. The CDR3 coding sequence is TGTGCCAGCAGCCAAGAAGGGGCGGGGTCCTACGGGCAGTACTTC.

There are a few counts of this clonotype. The CDR3: CASSSTPQGSYEQYF. The CDR3, as DNA: TGCGCCAGCAGCTCAACACCACAGGGGTCCTACGAGCAGTACTTC. This chain uses TRBV5-1 with TRBJ2-7; TRBD1 matches 7 bases. The V and J ends lost 3 bases and 1 base, in that order; junction bases with no gene match: 7. Germline values: CDR1 SGHRS, CDR2 YFSETQ. This CDR3 has 15 residues. The variable domain in full, completed from reference TRBV5-1 and TRBJ2-7, reads KAGVTQTPRYLIKTRGQQVTLSCSPISGHRSVSWYQQTPGQGLQFLFEYFSETQRNKGNFPGRFSGRQFSNSRSEMNVSTLELGDSALYLCASSSTPQGSYEQYFGPGTRLTVT.

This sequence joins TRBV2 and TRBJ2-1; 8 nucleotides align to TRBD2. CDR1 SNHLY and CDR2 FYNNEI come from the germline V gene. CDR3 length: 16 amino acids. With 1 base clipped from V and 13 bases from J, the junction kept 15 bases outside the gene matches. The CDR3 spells CASSEVQRGPPDRQFF. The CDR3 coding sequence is TGTGCCAGCAGTGAAGTCCAGCGGGGGCCCCCGGATCGACAGTTCTTC.

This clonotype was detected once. This CDR3 reads CASSFSTGTGGQFF. In nucleotides, the CDR3 is TGTGCCAGCAGCTTCTCCACCGGGACAGGGGGACAGTTCTTC. The rearrangement uses TRBV5-4 and TRBJ2-1, with 11 bases matching TRBD1. The germline gives CDR1 SGHNT, CDR2 YYREEE (reference sequence). The CDR3 extends over 14 amino acids. V trimming: 2 bases; J trimming: 13 bases; junction bases outside the gene matches: 8.